The 17 T cell receptor beta chains below all came from one sample that was sequenced in a study of blood T cell repertoires in COVID-19 (dated by TCRdb to 2018 to 2021). The library was made by the immunoSEQ multiplex PCR assay. TCRdb re-hosts the immuneACCESS table, in-frame sequences only. Its copies lack some clones; in the studies checked, an unresolved V gene accounts for under half of them, and the cause for the rest is not known. Here the sample has about 85,000 clones; 82% occur a single time. Approximately 1.2% of the sample lies in the top ten. The sequencing input was peripheral blood. These receptors were collected from a woman of 80 years or more with acute or convalescent COVID-19.

V usage is TRBV15 and J usage is TRBJ1-5, with 7 bases that match TRBD1. J was trimmed by 11 bases and V by 0 bases; bases with no gene match: 16. Germline loops: CDR1 LNHNV, CDR2 YYDKDF (reference sequence). There are 17 residues in the CDR3. The CDR3 nucleotides are TGTGCCACCAGCAGAGATCTCACAGGGATAGGGGGCCGGTCCCAGCATTTT. Protein sequence: CATSRDLTGIGGRSQHF.

This sequence joins TRBV4-2 and TRBJ1-4, with D unresolved. The CDR3 totals 15 residues. The V gene lost 4 bases and the J gene lost 6 bases, with 15 bases spanning the gap. Germline V lookup: CDR1 LGHNA, CDR2 YNFKEQ. The CDR3 DNA reads TGTGCCAGCAGCCCCCGGGAAGGTATCCATGAAAAACTGTTTTTT. It yields the protein CASSPREGIHEKLFF.

Here the CDR3 reads CASSYGSGPSNQPQHF. CDR3 DNA sequence: TGTGCCAGCAGTTACGGTTCTGGGCCGAGCAATCAGCCCCAGCATTTT. The chain employs TRBV6-5 and TRBJ1-5; D is undetermined. CDR3 length: 16 amino acids. V was cut by 2 bases and J by 1 base, with 12 bases left in between. Germline loops: CDR1 MNHEY, CDR2 SVGAGI.

The chain links TRBV5-1 to TRBJ2-1; D is possibly TRBD2 (5 bases). Trimming removed 4 bases from V and 1 base from J, with 15 bases in between. Germline V CDR1 and CDR2: SGHRS, YFSETQ. The CDR3 loop spans 16 amino acids. CDR3 DNA sequence: TGCGCCAGCAGCGAAGGTACAGTAGCGTCCTACAATGAGCAGTTCTTC. Encoded protein: CASSEGTVASYNEQFF.

This clone was counted between two and nine times. This rearrangement joins TRBV5-1 to TRBJ2-5; 8 bases map to TRBD1. With 4 bases clipped from V and 3 bases from J, the junction kept 8 bases outside the gene matches. This CDR3 is 15 amino acids long. From germline, CDR1 is SGHRS and CDR2 YFSETQ. CDR3: CASSPQDRVKETQYF. The CDR3 nucleotides read TGCGCCAGCAGCCCTCAGGACAGGGTGAAAGAGACCCAGTACTTC.

The rearrangement joins TRBV5-1 to TRBJ2-7; 8 nucleotides match TRBD2. Germline CDR1 SGHRS, CDR2 YFSETQ. The CDR3 has 16 residues. The V segment lost 0 bases and the J segment 5 bases; nucleotides outside the gene matches: 10. CDR3 in DNA: TGCGCCAGCAGCTTGGCGGGAGCGGGAGCCTGGGACGAGCAGTACTTC. Protein product: CASSLAGAGAWDEQYF.

V is TRBV19 and J is TRBJ2-1; a possible D gene is TRBD1 (6 bases). Per germline, CDR1 LNHDA and CDR2 SQIVND (reference sequence). The CDR3 spans 15 residues. V gave up 5 bases and J gave up 1 base, with 12 bases separating them. DNA of the CDR3: TGTGCCAGTAGTCCGAGGGGGTTATCCTACAATGAGCAGTTCTTC. Its protein product is CASSPRGLSYNEQFF.

V is TRBV28 and J is TRBJ1-1; maybe TRBD1 (6 bases). There are 13 residues in the CDR3. The germline V gene encodes CDR1 MDHEN and CDR2 SYDVKM. With 7 bases removed from V and 2 bases from J, the gap between germline ends came to 11 bases. Here the CDR3 reads CASTRTDNTEAFF. The CDR3 DNA follows: TGTGCCAGCACCCGGACAGATAACACTGAAGCTTTCTTT.

This rearrangement joins TRBV9 to TRBJ2-5; 7 nucleotides match TRBD2. Germline CDR1 reads SGDLS; CDR2 reads YYNGEE. V gave up 4 bases and J gave up 2 bases; unmatched junction bases: 5. CDR3 length: 14 amino acids. The CDR3 bases are TGTGCCAGCAGCTCGGGACTACTACAAGAGACCCAGTACTTC. This sequence encodes CASSSGLLQETQYF.

V and J are TRBV6-5 and TRBJ1-2, with a tentative D call TRBD1 (5 bases). V was trimmed by 9 bases and J by 0 bases, leaving 11 bases between them. CDR3 length: 13 amino acids. Germline CDR1 is MNHEY and CDR2 is SVGAGI. The CDR3 loop is CASAPTANYGYTF. The CDR3 nucleotides read TGTGCCAGTGCACCGACAGCTAACTATGGCTACACCTTC.

This rearrangement joins TRBV7-9 to TRBJ1-5; D is perhaps TRBD1 (5 bases). Germline V gene data show CDR1 as SEHNR and CDR2 as FQNEAQ (reference sequence). V lost 1 base, J lost 6 bases, and 19 bases lay in between. The CDR3 extends over 17 amino acids. The CDR3 spells CASSLGSGGSGGQPQHF. DNA of the CDR3: TGTGCCAGCAGCTTAGGCTCCGGGGGGTCGGGGGGTCAGCCCCAGCATTTT.

This clone appeared a single time. The gene calls are TRBV6-5 and TRBJ2-7; D is ambiguous. This CDR3 comprises 11 residues. In germline, CDR1 is MNHEY, CDR2 SVGAGI. Trimming removed 10 bases from V and 4 bases from J, with 11 bases in between. DNA of the CDR3: TGTGCCACAAAAGAGGTATACGAGCAGTACTTC. Translating gives CATKEVYEQYF.

The J gene is TRBJ1-5, the V gene TRBV27; no clear D. The CDR3 is 16 amino acids. CDR1 MNHEY and CDR2 SMNVEV come from the germline V gene (reference sequence). V lost 6 bases, J lost 2 bases, and 17 bases lay in between. As DNA, the CDR3 is TGTGCCAGCAGCCCTCGCGGAGGGATGGGCAATCAGCCCCAGCATTTT. Encoded protein: CASSPRGGMGNQPQHF.

The rearrangement joins TRBV2 to TRBJ2-3, with D possibly matching TRBD1 (6 bases). Germline V gene lookup returns CDR1 SNHLY and CDR2 FYNNEI. V was clipped by 4 bases and J by 2 bases, with 13 bases between them. This CDR3 contains 15 residues. CDR3: CASSVDRYSTDTQYF. The CDR3 coding sequence is TGTGCCAGCAGTGTGGACAGATATTCCACAGATACGCAGTATTTT.

This sequence joins TRBV28 and TRBJ1-6; D ambiguous. CDR3 size: 13 residues. V lost 9 bases and J 0 bases, leaving 6 bases between the germline ends. The germline V gene encodes CDR1 MDHEN and CDR2 SYDVKM. CDR3 region: CASRVSYNSPLHF. Written as DNA, the CDR3 is TGTGCCAGTCGGGTCTCCTATAATTCACCCCTCCACTTT.

Written as DNA, the CDR3 is TGTGCCAGCAGCTCGACAGGGCTTAGCAATCAGCCCCAGCATTTT. Its protein product is CASSSTGLSNQPQHF. The rearrangement uses TRBV7-9 and TRBJ1-5; 7 nucleotides line up with TRBD1. The junction had 3 bases not matched to a gene; V was cut back by 4 bases and J by 0 bases. This CDR3 has 15 amino acids. Germline V gene data show CDR1 as SEHNR and CDR2 as FQNEAQ (reference sequence).

The rearrangement links TRBV7-6 to TRBJ1-2, with no clear D. The V gene lost 10 bases and the J gene lost 7 bases, with 13 bases spanning the gap. The germline gives CDR1 SGHVS, CDR2 FNYEAQ. The CDR3 is 11 residues long. The DNA for the CDR3 is TGTGCCACCGGTGGGGAGCGTGGCTACACCTTC. Translated: CATGGERGYTF. Supplemented by reference TRBV7-6 and TRBJ1-2, the full variable domain reads GAGVSQSPRYKVTKRGQDVALRCDPISGHVSLYWYRQALGQGPEFLTYFNYEAQQDKSGLPNDRFSAERPEGSISTLTIQRTEQRDSAMYRCATGGERGYTFGSGTRLTVV.